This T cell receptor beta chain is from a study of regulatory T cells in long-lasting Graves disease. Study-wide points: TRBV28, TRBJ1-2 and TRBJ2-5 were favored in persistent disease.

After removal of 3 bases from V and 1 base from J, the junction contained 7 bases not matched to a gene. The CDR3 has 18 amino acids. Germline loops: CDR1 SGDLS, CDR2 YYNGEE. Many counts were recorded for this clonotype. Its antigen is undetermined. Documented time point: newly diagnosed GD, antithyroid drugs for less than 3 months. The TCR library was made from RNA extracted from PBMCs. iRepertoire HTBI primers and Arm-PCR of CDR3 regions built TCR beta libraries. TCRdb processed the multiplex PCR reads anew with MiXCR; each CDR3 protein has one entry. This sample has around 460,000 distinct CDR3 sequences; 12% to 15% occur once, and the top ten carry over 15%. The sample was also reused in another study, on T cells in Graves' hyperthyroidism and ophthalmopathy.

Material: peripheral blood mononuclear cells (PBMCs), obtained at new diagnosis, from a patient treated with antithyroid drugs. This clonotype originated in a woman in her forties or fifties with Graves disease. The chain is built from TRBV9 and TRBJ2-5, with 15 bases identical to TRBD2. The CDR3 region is CASSAGTSGRRLQETQYF. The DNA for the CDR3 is TGTGCCAGCAGCGCTGGGACTAGCGGGAGGAGGCTCCAAGAGACCCAGTACTTC.